This T cell receptor beta chain was sequenced for a study of blood T cell repertoires in COVID-19. Study details: The United States, Italy and Spain provided the acute and convalescent COVID-19 samples. PBMCs, B-cell-depleted T cells, or T cells were the source of the cDNA or gDNA that made up the material.

Profiled with immunoSEQ multiplex PCR; TCRdb holds only in-frame clones, not every one. The sample comprises more than 200,000 clones, roughly nine tenths of which are singletons, and more than 5% rests with the top ten. Trimming took 6 bases from V and 2 from J, leaving 12 bases between them. The CDR3 totals 14 residues. The germline V gene encodes CDR1 KGHSH and CDR2 LQKENI. Assignments of participants to cohorts depended upon their own reported clinical history. The sample comprised PBMCs or T cells enriched from blood (not recorded which). The rearrangement links TRBV18 to TRBJ2-3; D is possibly TRBD1 (5 bases). The TCR sequence derives from a woman in her 30s with acute COVID-19. DNA of the CDR3: TGTGCCAGCTCGTCACCAGGGCCCACAGATACGCAGTATTTT. Its protein is CASSSPGPTDTQYF.